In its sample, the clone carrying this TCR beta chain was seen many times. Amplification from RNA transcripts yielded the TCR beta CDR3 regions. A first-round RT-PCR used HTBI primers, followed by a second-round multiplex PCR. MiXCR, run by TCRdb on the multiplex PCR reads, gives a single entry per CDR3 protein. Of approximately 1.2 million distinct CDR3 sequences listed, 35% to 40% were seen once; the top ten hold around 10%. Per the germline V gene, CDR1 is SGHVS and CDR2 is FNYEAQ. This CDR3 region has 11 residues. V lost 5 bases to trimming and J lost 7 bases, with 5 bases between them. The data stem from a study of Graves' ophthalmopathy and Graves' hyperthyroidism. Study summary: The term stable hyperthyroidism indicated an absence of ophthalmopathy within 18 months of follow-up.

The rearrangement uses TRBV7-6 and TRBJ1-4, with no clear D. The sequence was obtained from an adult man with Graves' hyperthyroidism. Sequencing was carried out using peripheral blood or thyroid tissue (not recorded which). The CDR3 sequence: CASSNSEKLFF. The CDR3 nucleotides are TGTGCCAGCAGCAATTCTGAAAAACTGTTTTTT.